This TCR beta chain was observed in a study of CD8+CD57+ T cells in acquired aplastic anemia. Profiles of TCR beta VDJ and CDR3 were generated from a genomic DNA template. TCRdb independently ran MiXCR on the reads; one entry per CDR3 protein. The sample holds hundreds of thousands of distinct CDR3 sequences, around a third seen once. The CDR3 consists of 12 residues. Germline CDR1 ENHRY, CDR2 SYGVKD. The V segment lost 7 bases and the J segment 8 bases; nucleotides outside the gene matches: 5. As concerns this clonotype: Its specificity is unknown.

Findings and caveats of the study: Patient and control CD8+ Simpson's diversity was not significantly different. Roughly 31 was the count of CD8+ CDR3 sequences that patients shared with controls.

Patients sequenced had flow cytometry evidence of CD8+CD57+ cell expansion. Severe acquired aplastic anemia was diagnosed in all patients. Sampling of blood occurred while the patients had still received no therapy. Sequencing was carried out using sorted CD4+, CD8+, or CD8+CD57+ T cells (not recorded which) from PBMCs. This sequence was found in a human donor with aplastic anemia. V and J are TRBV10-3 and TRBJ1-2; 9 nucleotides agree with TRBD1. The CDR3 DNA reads TGTGCCATCAACAACAGGGGGCGAGGCTACACCTTC. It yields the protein CAINNRGRGYTF.